This T cell receptor (beta chain) comes out of a study of T cells in Graves' hyperthyroidism and ophthalmopathy. Among the patients, aged 18 to 65, hyperthyroidism was newly diagnosed and had lasted under 2 months. Amplification of TCR beta CDR3 regions was performed using RNA transcripts as template. The HTBI set primed first-round TCR CDR3 RT-PCR. TCRdb ran MiXCR on the multiplex PCR reads and lists one entry per CDR3 protein. The sample consists of a few hundred thousand distinct CDR3 sequences, 46% of them appearing once. This clonotype was seen ten or more times. Trimming shortened V by 3 bases and J by 1 base, and 9 bases separated the two germline ends. The CDR3 has 14 amino acids. CDR1 is LNHDA and CDR2 is SQIVND in the germline V gene (reference sequence).

The sequenced sample consisted of peripheral blood or thyroid tissue (not recorded which). V and J are TRBV19 and TRBJ1-1; D unclear. The clonotype was recovered from a woman in her late teens or twenties with Graves' hyperthyroidism. The DNA for the CDR3 is TGTGCCAGTAGTATTATCCTTGGGAACACTGAAGCTTTCTTT. Translated, it gives CASSIILGNTEAFF.